This T cell receptor (beta chain) appears in the sequencing data of a study of blood T cell repertoires in COVID-19. Using immunoSEQ multiplex PCR, the repertoire was profiled, and TCRdb retains in-frame clones only, with some absent. In the table there are about 300,000 clones, about nine tenths of which are singletons. Germline assignment: CDR1 LGHNA and CDR2 YNFKEQ. V shed 0 bases and J 4 bases; nucleotides not matched to a gene: 2. This CDR3 region has 16 residues. Participants came from roughly 24 US areas, aged roughly 18 to 89 years. Participants reported their clinical history, and cohort assignment relied on those reports.

The chain recombines TRBV4-2 with TRBJ2-1; 11 bases are shared with TRBD2. The origin of this receptor is a woman aged 18-29 years who had recovered from COVID-19. Sequencing was performed on PBMCs or T cells enriched from blood (not recorded which). The CDR3 DNA follows: TGTGCCAGCAGCCAAGAAGCTAGCGGGGGGTACAATGAGCAGTTCTTC. Protein product: CASSQEASGGYNEQFF.